What follows are 21 T cell receptor beta chains derived from one specimen sequenced in a study of post-analysis software for immune sequencing data. Study conclusions and caveats: TRBV5-6, TRBV5-1 and TRBV20-1 belonged to a set of a few TRBV segments that were more frequent in patients than controls.

Their antigens are not known. Unique molecular identifiers were built into the TCR beta cDNA libraries. TCRdb re-called the PCR reads through MiXCR, storing one row per CDR3 protein. The sample records fewer than 850,000 distinct CDR3 sequences, approximately 30% being singletons. Material: blood. Receptor source: a girl aged 10 to 17 with multiple sclerosis.

This clonotype was counted a few times. The genes are TRBV29-1 and TRBJ2-1; D remains unclear. CDR3 size: 16 residues. Germline V gives CDR1 SQVTM, CDR2 ANQGSEA. V was cut by 2 bases and J by 2 bases, with 16 bases left in between. The CDR3 here is CSVEMSNSLTYNEQFF. CDR3 coding DNA: TGCAGCGTTGAAATGTCTAACTCTCTTACCTACAATGAGCAGTTCTTC.

With respect to this clonotype: With a far larger clone one base away, a read error is the likely cause. The V call is TRBV12-3 or TRBV12-4, the J call TRBJ2-1, with D possibly being TRBD1 or TRBD2 (5 bases each). The CDR3 runs 13 residues. V shed 1 base and J shed 13 bases, with 14 bases lying between them. The CDR3 nucleotides read TGTGCCAGCAGTTTAGGAGGGGAAGAGACCCAGTTCTTC. This sequence encodes CASSLGGEETQFF.

The genes are TRBV13 and TRBJ1-1, with D tentatively TRBD1 (5 bases). Germline V gives CDR1 PRHDT, CDR2 FYEKMQ (reference sequence). The CDR3 consists of 14 residues. V shed 3 bases and J shed 5 bases, with 13 bases lying between them. The CDR3 DNA sequence: TGTGCCAGCAGCTTTGCGGGGGACCGAACTGAAGCTTTCTTT. Residues: CASSFAGDRTEAFF.

The rearrangement joins TRBV27 to TRBJ1-2; 7 nucleotides line up with TRBD1. This CDR3 spans 16 amino acids. V was pared by 0 bases and J by 2 bases, with 6 bases of the junction left unmatched. CDR1 and CDR2 from the germline V gene are MNHEY and SMNVEV (reference sequence). The CDR3 spells CASSLSPTGRNYGYTF. As DNA, the CDR3 is TGTGCCAGCAGTTTATCCCCGACAGGGAGGAACTATGGCTACACCTTC.

In its sample, this clonotype was seen many times. The chain combines TRBV4-3 with TRBJ2-1; TRBD2 aligns across 10 bases. The CDR3 runs to 15 residues. Germline V gene data show CDR1 as LGHNA and CDR2 as YSLEER. The ends lost 4 bases at V and 6 bases at J; junction bases unmatched: 6. This CDR3 is CASSRTGLAANEQFF. The CDR3 region has the DNA TGCGCCAGCAGCCGGACCGGACTAGCGGCCAATGAGCAGTTCTTC.

In this sample, this clonotype turned up a few times. Here the CDR3 reads CSALAENSYNEQFF. CDR3 nucleotides: TGCAGTGCTTTAGCGGAGAACTCCTACAATGAGCAGTTCTTC. V and J are TRBV20-1 and TRBJ2-1; D is possibly TRBD2 (6 bases). CDR1 and CDR2 (germline): DFQATT, SNEGSKA (reference sequence). The ends were cut back, 5 bases at V and 0 bases at J, with 11 bases in the middle. The CDR3 spans 14 residues.

This clonotype showed up just a few times. The gene calls are TRBV5-1 and TRBJ1-1, with D unclear. The CDR3 loop spans 14 amino acids. Trimming took off 1 base at V and 2 bases at J, with 9 bases between the two ends. Germline V CDR1 and CDR2: SGHRS, YFSETQ. CDR3 bases: TGCGCCAGCAGCTTGTTCCTAGTCAACACTGAAGCTTTCTTT. Its protein is CASSLFLVNTEAFF.

This clonotype turned up a few times. This CDR3 is CSASEMNTEAFF. The DNA for the CDR3 is TGCAGTGCTAGCGAAATGAACACTGAAGCTTTCTTT. This chain joins TRBV20-1 and TRBJ1-1; D gene uncertain. This CDR3 comprises 12 residues. V lost 3 bases, J lost 0 bases, and 5 bases lay in between. The germline V gene has CDR1 DFQATT and CDR2 SNEGSKA (reference sequence).

The rearrangement links TRBV29-1 to TRBJ2-7, with D possibly matching TRBD2 (5 bases). The germline V gene has CDR1 SQVTM and CDR2 ANQGSEA. The V gene lost 7 bases and the J gene lost 0 bases, with 13 bases spanning the gap. The CDR3 runs 13 residues. The CDR3 loop is CSAMTKSSYEQYF. The CDR3 DNA reads TGCAGCGCGATGACTAAAAGCTCCTACGAGCAGTACTTC.

This clonotype was seen a handful of times. The chain carries TRBV20-1 and TRBJ2-1, with D perhaps matching TRBD2 (5 bases). Germline values: CDR1 DFQATT, CDR2 SNEGSKA (reference sequence). V was cut by 2 bases and J by 7 bases, with 15 bases left in between. This CDR3 region has 14 residues. In nucleotides, the CDR3 is TGCAGTGCTAGATCTCTAGAGGACTTTAATGAGCAGTTCTTC. This sequence encodes CSARSLEDFNEQFF.

This clonotype was seen more than once but under ten times. The chain carries TRBV4-3 and TRBJ1-6; possibly TRBD1 for D (6 bases). The germline V and J ends were trimmed by 4 bases and 10 bases, with 20 bases remaining between them. Germline V CDR1 and CDR2: LGHNA, YSLEER. This CDR3 comprises 16 residues. The CDR3 bases are TGCGCCAGCAGCCTGATGGGGGGCCAAGGCGGGTCACCCCTCCACTTT. It is translated as CASSLMGGQGGSPLHF.

This clonotype was counted only a few times. This chain connects TRBV7-9 to TRBJ1-2; D unresolved. CDR3 length: 14 residues. Per germline, CDR1 SEHNR and CDR2 FQNEAQ (reference sequence). The ends were cut back, 1 base at V and 6 bases at J, with 12 bases in the middle. CDR3 coding DNA: TGTGCCAGCAGCTTAGTGGCGAGGCCGGATGGCTACACCTTC. This codes for CASSLVARPDGYTF.

This clonotype has only one observation. The chain combines TRBV6-6 with TRBJ1-1; D not certain. Germline-derived CDR1 and CDR2 are MNHNY and SVGAGI (reference sequence). The CDR3 has 15 residues. V was clipped by 5 bases and J by 4 bases, with 17 bases between them. CDR3 sequence: CASSPWVGKGTEAFF. The CDR3 coding sequence is TGTGCCAGCAGTCCCTGGGTGGGGAAGGGCACTGAAGCTTTCTTT.

V is TRBV7-2 and J is TRBJ1-2; D remains unclear. V dropped 5 bases and J dropped 4 bases, with 11 bases sitting between them. The germline V gene encodes CDR1 SGHTA and CDR2 FQGNSA. The CDR3 runs to 13 residues. The CDR3, as DNA: TGTGCCAGCAGCGCGGCACGGGGCTATGGCTACACCTTC. Translation: CASSAARGYGYTF.

The chain employs TRBV9 and TRBJ1-1; TRBD1 might be the D (5 bases). The germline V and J ends were trimmed by 3 bases and 4 bases, with 10 bases remaining between them. This CDR3 has 13 residues. In germline, CDR1 is SGDLS, CDR2 YYNGEE. The CDR3 nucleotides are TGTGCCAGCAGCGCGGGACCGAGCACTGAAGCTTTCTTT. Protein product: CASSAGPSTEAFF.

CDR3 sequence reads: CASQGTNGNNEQFF. In nucleotides, the CDR3 is TGTGCCAGCCAGGGGACTAACGGGAACAATGAGCAGTTCTTC. The chain recombines TRBV6-6 with TRBJ2-1; D is perhaps TRBD2 (7 bases). This CDR3 comprises 14 residues. V lost 8 bases and J 5 bases, leaving 16 bases between the germline ends. Looked up from germline, CDR1 is MNHNY and CDR2 is SVGAGI (reference sequence).

V usage is TRBV5-5 and J usage is TRBJ2-3; D might be TRBD2 (5 bases). V lost 4 bases, J lost 5 bases, and 17 bases lay in between. Germline CDR1 and CDR2: SGHKS and YYEKEE (reference sequence). This CDR3 region has 15 residues. The DNA of the CDR3 is TGTGCCAGCAGCCGGTCCGGGTTCAGCGGAGATACGCAGTATTTT. Translation gives CASSRSGFSGDTQYF.

This clonotype was observed many times. The chain uses TRBV7-2 and TRBJ2-3; 8 positions match TRBD1. Trimming removed 5 bases from V and 3 bases from J; junction bases left unmatched: 10. The germline V gene has CDR1 SGHTA and CDR2 FQGNSA. The CDR3 loop spans 16 amino acids. The CDR3 loop reads CASSLRTGRETDTQYF. CDR3 bases: TGTGCCAGCAGCCTTCGGACAGGGAGAGAGACAGATACGCAGTATTTT.

The chain links TRBV20-1 to TRBJ2-7, with D possibly being TRBD1 (5 bases). Trimming cost V 0 bases and J 0 bases, with 12 bases left between them. CDR1 and CDR2 from the germline V gene are DFQATT and SNEGSKA (reference sequence). The length of the CDR3 is 15 residues. The CDR3 loop is CSARDPRQSSYEQYF. The CDR3 DNA follows: TGCAGTGCTAGAGACCCCCGACAGAGCTCCTACGAGCAGTACTTC.

The chain carries TRBV2 and TRBJ1-4, with 7 nucleotides matching TRBD1. Germline CDR1 reads SNHLY; CDR2 reads FYNNEI. V was clipped by 6 bases and J by 0 bases; unmatched bases: 16. The CDR3 sequence is 19 residues long. The CDR3 loop is CASSLATGDRPTTNEKLFF. Here the CDR3 DNA reads TGTGCCAGCAGCCTAGCCACGGGGGACAGACCAACAACTAATGAAAAACTGTTTTTT.

The chain has TRBV29-1 and TRBJ2-7; D gene ambiguous. Germline-derived CDR1 and CDR2 are SQVTM and ANQGSEA. The CDR3 has 14 amino acids. Trimming stripped 4 bases from V and 5 bases from J, with 18 bases between. CDR3 loop: CSVGTIPQYNEQYF. CDR3 DNA sequence: TGCAGCGTTGGGACCATACCCCAATACAACGAGCAGTACTTC.